The 25 T cell receptor beta chains below were found in one sample sequenced in a study of blood T cells in healthy people across ages. Using a J-beta primer mix together with a sample-barcoded 5' primer, a second PCR was run for about 6 to 11 cycles. TCRdb fed the 5' RACE reads into MiXCR, producing one record per CDR3 protein. The sample lists around 780,000 distinct CDR3 sequences, more than 25% seen once, with around 3% in the top ten. Another study also made use of these data, one on T cells of mothers and their children.

The source material was blood. Receptors were obtained from a boy aged 5 to 17 in good health.

This chain uses TRBV9 with TRBJ2-7; 9 nucleotides align to TRBD1. Looked up from germline, CDR1 is SGDLS and CDR2 is YYNGEE. V was pared by 3 bases and J by 5 bases, with 12 bases of the junction left unmatched. The CDR3 totals 16 residues. CDR3 protein: CASSATPGQGTHEQYF. The CDR3 coding sequence is TGTGCCAGCAGCGCGACACCGGGACAGGGAACCCACGAGCAGTACTTC.

This clonotype has only a few counts. V and J are TRBV11-2 and TRBJ1-4; 9 bases are a match to TRBD1. The V and J ends lost 6 bases and 10 bases, in that order; junction bases with no gene match: 3. This CDR3 has 12 amino acids. Germline values: CDR1 SGHAT, CDR2 FQNNGV. CDR3 protein: CASSTGGGKLFF. The DNA of the CDR3 is TGTGCCAGCAGTACAGGGGGCGGAAAACTGTTTTTT.

This sequence joins TRBV12-3 or TRBV12-4 and TRBJ2-4; D might be TRBD1 (6 bases). This CDR3 contains 14 residues. Trimming pared 4 bases from V and 9 bases from J, leaving 16 bases between. CDR3 coding DNA: TGTGCCAGCAGTTACAGGGAAACGGAGATCATTCAGTACTTC. It specifies CASSYRETEIIQYF.

As DNA, the CDR3 is TGCAGTGCTAGAGACCCACTAGCGGGGTCGGACGAGCAGTACTTC. Its translation is CSARDPLAGSDEQYF. The chain recombines TRBV20-1 with TRBJ2-5, with TRBD2 matching over 10 bases. Gene TRBJ2-7 matches the end of the DNA better, so the J call may be wrong. This CDR3 has 15 amino acids. CDR1 is DFQATT, CDR2 SNEGSKA, per germline (reference sequence).

In its sample, this clonotype was seen a few times. The V and J genes are TRBV7-9 and TRBJ2-4; 8 nucleotides match TRBD1. V was clipped by 5 bases and J by 0 bases; unmatched bases: 6. Germline-derived CDR1 and CDR2 are SEHNR and FQNEAQ (reference sequence). The CDR3 covers 16 residues. The CDR3, as DNA: TGTGCCAGCAGCGCGACAGGGGAGGCAGCCAAAAACATTCAGTACTTC. Its translation is CASSATGEAAKNIQYF.

V and J are TRBV12-3 or TRBV12-4 and TRBJ1-1; D perhaps matches TRBD1 (5 bases). V dropped 4 bases and J dropped 7 bases, with 10 bases sitting between them. CDR3 length: 12 residues. In DNA, the CDR3 is TGTGCCAGCAGTTACGGGGGGTATGAAGCTTTCTTT. Its translation is CASSYGGYEAFF.

The J gene is TRBJ2-5, the V gene TRBV29-1; no definite D call. Germline values: CDR1 SQVTM, CDR2 ANQGSEA. The V and J ends lost 6 bases and 4 bases respectively, with 9 bases between them. The CDR3 runs to 11 residues. CDR3 bases: TGCAGCGTCCACCAAGGAGAGACCCAGTACTTC. This encodes CSVHQGETQYF.

A few counts support this clonotype. The chain joins TRBV2 to TRBJ2-5; 11 bases match TRBD1. Per the germline V gene, CDR1 is SNHLY and CDR2 is FYNNEI. The CDR3 loop spans 14 amino acids. With V trimmed by 11 bases and J by 3 bases, 8 bases remained unmatched. The CDR3 DNA reads as TGTGCCGGCACCCGGGACAGGGGGAAAGAGACCCAGTACTTC. It specifies CAGTRDRGKETQYF.

This clonotype was picked up a small number of times. DNA for the CDR3: TGCGCCAGCAGCTCAGCGGACAGTCCCTACGAGCAGTACTTC. Translation gives CASSSADSPYEQYF. This rearrangement joins TRBV5-1 to TRBJ2-5; tentatively, D is TRBD1 (6 bases). The end of the DNA is better explained by TRBJ2-7, so the J call may be wrong. Germline values: CDR1 SGHRS, CDR2 YFSETQ. This CDR3 is built from 14 residues.

This clonotype was recorded a few times. The chain recombines TRBV2 with TRBJ2-5; TRBD2 might be the D (6 bases). CDR1 and CDR2 from the germline V gene are SNHLY and FYNNEI. The length of the CDR3 is 14 residues. V dropped 3 bases and J dropped 5 bases, with 13 bases sitting between them. This chain's CDR3 is CASSDPGTDETQYF. Written as DNA, the CDR3 is TGTGCCAGCAGTGATCCCGGGACTGATGAGACCCAGTACTTC. The full variable domain, with the rest looked up from reference TRBV2 and TRBJ2-5, is EPEVTQTPSHQVTQMGQEVILRCVPISNHLYFYWYRQILGQKVEFLVSFYNNEISEKSEIFDDQFSVERPDGSNFTLKIRSTKLEDSAMYFCASSDPGTDETQYFGPGTRLLVL.

A few counts support this clonotype. The CDR3 is CASDPGRGLHYGYTF. DNA of the CDR3: TGTGCCAGCGACCCTGGGCGGGGGCTTCACTATGGCTACACCTTC. This sequence joins TRBV28 and TRBJ1-2, with TRBD1 as a possible D gene (6 bases). Trimming took off 8 bases at V and 3 bases at J, with 19 bases between the two ends. The CDR3 runs to 15 residues. Germline CDR1 and CDR2: MDHEN and SYDVKM.

The chain recombines TRBV5-6 with TRBJ2-5; D ambiguous. The germline V gene encodes CDR1 SGHDT and CDR2 YYEEEE. Trimming took 0 bases from V and 5 from J, leaving 8 bases between them. This CDR3 spans 13 amino acids. The CDR3 spells CASSLEVWETQYF. CDR3 nucleotide sequence: TGTGCCAGCAGCTTGGAAGTGTGGGAGACCCAGTACTTC.

The gene calls are TRBV11-1 and TRBJ2-7; the D is unclear. The V end lost 5 bases, the J end lost 1 base, and 9 bases lay between the germline ends. Germline V gives CDR1 SGHAT, CDR2 FQDESV (reference sequence). This CDR3 region has 13 residues. CDR3 in amino acids: CASSALGSYEQYF. In DNA form, the CDR3 reads TGTGCCAGCAGCGCCCTGGGATCCTACGAGCAGTACTTC.

This clonotype was detected only a few times. The chain recombines TRBV2 with TRBJ2-5; 7 bases match TRBD1. This CDR3 is built from 15 residues. CDR1 is SNHLY and CDR2 is FYNNEI in the germline V gene. V lost 7 bases, J lost 5 bases, and 13 bases stayed unmatched. CDR3 in amino acids: CASKGARGFKETQYF. CDR3 coding DNA: TGTGCCAGCAAGGGGGCCCGAGGGTTTAAGGAGACCCAGTACTTC.

V and J are TRBV7-9 and TRBJ1-3; TRBD1 aligns across 9 bases. CDR1 is SEHNR and CDR2 is FQNEAQ in the germline V gene (reference sequence). The CDR3 totals 16 residues. V shed 5 bases and J 7 bases; nucleotides not matched to a gene: 12. The CDR3: CASSPTGTGYFNTIYF. The CDR3 bases are TGTGCCAGCAGCCCCACCGGGACAGGGTATTTCAACACCATATATTTT. Using reference TRBV7-9 and TRBJ1-3 for the parts outside the CDR3, the full variable domain is DTGVSQNPRHKITKRGQNVTFRCDPISEHNRLYWYRQTLGQGPEFLTYFQNEAQLEKSRLLSDRFSAERPKGSFSTLEIQRTEQGDSAMYLCASSPTGTGYFNTIYFGEGSWLTVV.

The CDR3 loop is CAISEEEGAREQYF. CDR3 DNA: TGTGCCATCAGTGAAGAAGAGGGGGCGCGGGAGCAGTACTTC. The chain joins TRBV10-3 to TRBJ2-7; 7 bases fit TRBD1. Germline V gene lookup returns CDR1 ENHRY and CDR2 SYGVKD. CDR3 length: 14 residues. V trimming: 3 bases; J trimming: 7 bases; junction bases outside the gene matches: 9.

This clonotype showed up just a few times. This rearrangement joins TRBV11-2 to TRBJ2-2, with D maybe TRBD1 (5 bases). This CDR3 is built from 16 residues. The germline V gene has CDR1 SGHAT and CDR2 FQNNGV. The germline V and J ends were trimmed by 5 bases and 1 base, with 14 bases remaining between them. The chain's CDR3 is CASSRIRGRNTGELFF. CDR3 DNA: TGTGCCAGCAGCCGAATAAGGGGCAGGAACACCGGGGAGCTGTTTTTT.

This clonotype was seen a handful of times. The junction differs from germline at one of its ends, possibly a read error. The rearrangement joins TRBV7-2 to TRBJ1-3; D gene ambiguous. There are 18 residues in the CDR3. From germline, CDR1 is SGHTA and CDR2 FQGNSA. The chain's CDR3 is CASSPLWPNEKGGDTIYF. The CDR3 nucleotides are TGTGCCAGCAGCCCCCTTTGGCCAAACGAAAAAGGTGGAGACACCATATATTTT.

This clonotype was seen only a few times. The chain joins TRBV5-1 to TRBJ1-3; a weak D match, TRBD1 (5 bases). Trimming pared 3 bases from V and 3 bases from J, leaving 16 bases between. The germline gives CDR1 SGHRS, CDR2 YFSETQ. CDR3 length equals 16 residues. The CDR3 is CASSYGGAVGGNTIYF. The CDR3 DNA reads TGCGCCAGCAGCTATGGAGGGGCTGTGGGTGGAAACACCATATATTTT.

The chain employs TRBV12-3 or TRBV12-4 and TRBJ2-5; D is undetermined. The CDR3 length is 14 residues. The germline V and J ends were trimmed by 3 bases and 5 bases, with 13 bases remaining between them. CDR3 sequence (DNA): TGTGCCAGCAGTTTTTCGCCTAGTGGTGAGACCCAGTACTTC. Its protein product is CASSFSPSGETQYF.

The gene calls are TRBV18 and TRBJ1-2, with 12 positions matching TRBD1. The V gene's germline CDR1 is KGHSH and CDR2 LQKENI. There are 16 residues in the CDR3. Trimming at V came to 1 base and at J to 6 bases, leaving 6 bases not matched to a gene. CDR3 region: CASSPLPGQGADGYTF. CDR3 nucleotides: TGTGCCAGCTCACCACTTCCGGGACAGGGGGCGGATGGCTACACCTTC.

This chain joins TRBV7-9 and TRBJ1-1; D unresolved. Germline-derived CDR1 and CDR2 are SEHNR and FQNEAQ (reference sequence). V lost 8 bases, J lost 1 base, and 11 bases lay in between. CDR3 length: 13 residues. For the CDR3, the DNA is TGTGCCAGCGGAATTCAGGAGAACACTGAAGCTTTCTTT. Its protein is CASGIQENTEAFF. The full variable domain, rest sourced from reference TRBV7-9 and TRBJ1-1, is DTGVSQNPRHKITKRGQNVTFRCDPISEHNRLYWYRQTLGQGPEFLTYFQNEAQLEKSRLLSDRFSAERPKGSFSTLEIQRTEQGDSAMYLCASGIQENTEAFFGQGTRLTVV.

The DNA for the CDR3 is TGCGCCAGCAGAGGCGGGGGGGGCTACAATGAGCAGTTCTTC. Translation gives CASRGGGGYNEQFF. The chain recombines TRBV5-1 with TRBJ2-1; the match to TRBD2 covers 9 bases. The CDR3 sequence is 14 residues long. Germline V gives CDR1 SGHRS, CDR2 YFSETQ. V shed 5 bases and J 3 bases; nucleotides not matched to a gene: 3.

In its sample, this clonotype was seen a few times. The rearrangement uses TRBV2 and TRBJ2-5; 8 bases align to TRBD2. The V and J ends lost 10 bases and 2 bases, in that order; junction bases with no gene match: 9. The germline gives CDR1 SNHLY, CDR2 FYNNEI. CDR3 length equals 14 residues. CDR3 amino acids: CATRLAQKQETQYF. CDR3 bases: TGTGCCACCCGACTAGCGCAGAAACAAGAGACCCAGTACTTC.

This clonotype was detected only a few times. Compared with germline, one end of the junction differs, possibly owing to a read error. The chain combines TRBV2 with TRBJ1-1; D might be TRBD1 (6 bases). The germline CDR1 and CDR2 sequences are SNHLY and FYNNEI. The CDR3 sequence is 15 residues long. The CDR3 sequence: CASRVIGTKNTEAFF. CDR3 DNA sequence: TGCGCCAGCAGGGTCATCGGGACAAAGAACACTGAAGCTTTCTTT. The full variable domain, with the rest looked up from reference TRBV2 and TRBJ1-1, is EPEVTQTPSHQVTQMGQEVILRCVPISNHLYFYWYRQILGQKVEFLVSFYNNEISEKSEIFDDQFSVERPDGSNFTLKIRSTKLEDSAMYFCASRVIGTKNTEAFFGQGTRLTVV.